One sample yielded the 26 T cell receptor beta chains listed below, sequenced in a study of blood T cells in healthy people across ages. With a J-beta primer mix and a sample-barcoded 5' primer, a second PCR ran about 7 to 11 cycles. TCRdb re-called the 5' RACE reads with MiXCR, one entry per CDR3 protein. The sample consists of hundreds of thousands of distinct CDR3 sequences, roughly 32% of them appearing once. Material: blood. Source of these receptors: a woman older than 75 in good health.

The rearrangement joins TRBV13 to TRBJ2-7, with 10 nucleotides matching TRBD1. Looked up from germline, CDR1 is PRHDT and CDR2 is FYEKMQ (reference sequence). V lost 0 bases, J lost 4 bases, and 6 bases stayed unmatched. The length of the CDR3 is 16 residues. DNA for the CDR3: TGTGCCAGCAGCTTAGGCCGGGACAGGGGTCCGTACGAGCAGTACTTC. Its protein is CASSLGRDRGPYEQYF.

This clonotype was seen at least ten times. This chain links TRBV4-1 with TRBJ2-1; 10 positions agree with TRBD2. CDR3 length equals 18 residues. The germline CDR1 and CDR2 sequences are MGHRA and YSYEKL. Trimming removed 0 bases from V and 4 bases from J; junction bases left unmatched: 9. The CDR3: CASSQDIWSGGEYNEQFF. The CDR3 DNA follows: TGCGCCAGCAGCCAAGATATTTGGAGCGGGGGGGAATACAATGAGCAGTTCTTC.

This clonotype occurred many times. The V and J genes are TRBV7-2 and TRBJ2-7, with 7 bases identical to TRBD1. The CDR3 length is 13 residues. Losses at the gene ends were 2 bases for V and 6 bases for J; bases not matched to a gene: 4. Germline CDR1 reads SGHTA; CDR2 reads FQGNSA. Written as DNA, the CDR3 is TGTGCCAGCAGCTTACCGACAGGGACCGAGCAGTACTTC. Amino acid sequence: CASSLPTGTEQYF.

This clonotype was detected many times. This chain links TRBV9 with TRBJ2-6, with D hard to call. The V and J ends lost 3 bases and 0 bases respectively, with 16 bases between them. CDR3 size: 18 residues. Germline V gene lookup returns CDR1 SGDLS and CDR2 YYNGEE. The CDR3 loop reads CASSATLTINSGANVLTF. In DNA, the CDR3 is TGTGCCAGCAGCGCAACCCTCACTATCAACTCTGGGGCCAACGTCCTGACTTTC.

This clonotype showed up many times. The chain employs TRBV5-1 and TRBJ2-1; 12 nucleotides match TRBD2. The germline CDR1 and CDR2 sequences are SGHRS and YFSETQ. The ends lost 4 bases at V and 2 bases at J; junction bases unmatched: 19. The CDR3 extends over 21 amino acids. The CDR3 spells CASSQRSSGGATHTPYNEQFF. The CDR3 bases are TGCGCCAGCAGCCAGAGATCTAGCGGGGGGGCCACCCATACTCCCTACAATGAGCAGTTCTTC.

The rearrangement joins TRBV5-1 to TRBJ1-1; TRBD1 agrees at 7 bases. Trimming removed 0 bases from V and 6 bases from J; junction bases left unmatched: 8. Germline CDR1 is SGHRS and CDR2 is YFSETQ. The CDR3 sequence is 15 residues long. The CDR3 nucleotides read TGCGCCAGCAGCTTGGTAACAGGGGCCTCGGCTGAAGCTTTCTTT. This codes for CASSLVTGASAEAFF.

This clonotype occurred a few times. A much more abundant neighbour one base away suggests this may be a read error. The chain recombines TRBV20-1 with TRBJ1-2, with 8 bases matching TRBD1. This CDR3 comprises 14 residues. The V gene's germline CDR1 is DFQATT and CDR2 SNEGSKA (reference sequence). The CDR3 DNA follows: TGCAGTACTAGAGATCAGGGGGCAGGGAACGGCTACACCTTC. Translation: CSTRDQGAGNGYTF.

The chain combines TRBV2 with TRBJ2-3, with D perhaps matching TRBD1 (6 bases). The CDR3 contains 12 residues. With 7 bases removed from V and 15 bases from J, the gap between germline ends came to 20 bases. Germline V gene data show CDR1 as SNHLY and CDR2 as FYNNEI. The CDR3: CASKESIRDNYF. In DNA form, the CDR3 reads TGTGCCAGCAAAGAGTCTATTCGGGACAACTATTTT.

Worth noting for this clonotype: Being one base from a much bigger clone, this may be a read error. CDR3 bases: TGCGCCAGCAGCTGGGGGTCAGGACCCTACGAGCAGTACTTC. Translated, it gives CASSWGSGPYEQYF. The chain is built from TRBV5-1 and TRBJ2-7; D is tentatively TRBD1 or TRBD2 (5 bases each). Germline loops: CDR1 SGHRS, CDR2 YFSETQ. Trimming took 3 bases from V and 2 from J, leaving 12 bases between them. The CDR3 contains 14 residues.

This chain connects TRBV6-6 to TRBJ2-3, with D possibly matching TRBD2 (6 bases). The CDR3 runs 12 residues. Trimming cost V 8 bases and J 2 bases, with 8 bases left between them. Germline CDR1 is MNHNY and CDR2 is SVGAGI (reference sequence). In DNA form, the CDR3 reads TGTGCCAGCGCGGGAACCACAGATACGCAGTATTTT. Translated, it gives CASAGTTDTQYF.

In its sample, this clonotype was seen many times. V gene TRBV7-2 combines with J gene TRBJ2-7; D remains unclear. The CDR3 sequence is 15 residues long. V was pared by 5 bases and J by 2 bases, with 16 bases between. The germline V gene has CDR1 SGHTA and CDR2 FQGNSA. The CDR3 loop is CASSPPVGKPYEQYF. The CDR3 bases are TGTGCCAGCAGCCCCCCGGTGGGGAAGCCCTACGAGCAGTACTTC.

A few counts support this clonotype. The chain recombines TRBV9 with TRBJ1-1; D is perhaps TRBD1 (6 bases). Germline-derived CDR1 and CDR2 are SGDLS and YYNGEE. The CDR3 runs to 17 residues. Trimming took off 3 bases at V and 5 bases at J, with 23 bases between the two ends. The CDR3 here is CASSGQAESARKTEAFF. CDR3 DNA sequence: TGTGCCAGCAGCGGACAGGCCGAAAGTGCGCGGAAGACTGAAGCTTTCTTT.

This clonotype was counted ten times or more. The CDR3 sequence is CASSRDGQETQYF. CDR3 DNA sequence: TGTGCCAGCAGCAGGGACGGACAAGAGACCCAGTACTTC. The rearrangement joins TRBV7-9 to TRBJ2-5; D assignment may be TRBD1 or TRBD2 (5 bases each). This CDR3 region has 13 residues. V lost 5 bases, J lost 2 bases, and 9 bases lay in between. Germline V gene data show CDR1 as SEHNR and CDR2 as FQNEAQ (reference sequence).

This clonotype was seen repeatedly, ten times or more. The chain links TRBV28 to TRBJ2-1; perhaps TRBD2 as D (6 bases). V dropped 3 bases and J dropped 10 bases, with 13 bases sitting between them. CDR3 length: 13 amino acids. Germline V gene sequence: CDR1 MDHEN, CDR2 SYDVKM. CDR3 DNA sequence: TGTGCCAGCAGTTTGGCCCCTGGGAGGGAGCAGTTCTTC. It codes for CASSLAPGREQFF.

This clonotype was recorded many times. The V and J genes are TRBV6-1 and TRBJ2-1; TRBD2 aligns across 9 bases. The CDR3 is 15 amino acids. V lost 7 bases to trimming and J lost 9 bases; unmatched junction nucleotides: 13. Germline V gene sequence: CDR1 MNHNS, CDR2 SASEGT. CDR3 loop: CASTSGRGGLPEQFF. CDR3 coding DNA: TGTGCCAGCACCTCGGGGCGGGGGGGCCTTCCTGAGCAGTTCTTC.

The genes are TRBV20-1 and TRBJ2-2; D may be TRBD1 (6 bases). Germline CDR1 and CDR2: DFQATT and SNEGSKA (reference sequence). Trimming left V 2 bases short and J 0 bases short, with 19 bases between. The CDR3 loop spans 18 amino acids. The CDR3 is CSARPGTMTGPNTGELFF. In DNA form, the CDR3 reads TGCAGTGCTAGACCCGGGACAATGACCGGGCCGAACACCGGGGAGCTGTTTTTT.

This clonotype was recorded a few times. The V and J genes are TRBV2 and TRBJ2-2, with 15 bases lining up with TRBD2. After removal of 6 bases from V and 4 bases from J, the junction contained 0 bases not matched to a gene. CDR3 length equals 15 residues. Germline V gene sequence: CDR1 SNHLY, CDR2 FYNNEI. The CDR3 DNA reads as TGTGCCAGCAGGGGACTAGCGGGGGGCACCGGGGAGCTGTTTTTT. This translates into CASRGLAGGTGELFF. The full variable domain, its missing parts supplied by reference TRBV2 and TRBJ2-2, is EPEVTQTPSHQVTQMGQEVILRCVPISNHLYFYWYRQILGQKVEFLVSFYNNEISEKSEIFDDQFSVERPDGSNFTLKIRSTKLEDSAMYFCASRGLAGGTGELFFGEGSRLTVL.

The sample holds many counts of this clonotype. The rearrangement links TRBV5-6 to TRBJ2-5; D might be TRBD1 (7 bases). This CDR3 comprises 14 residues. Per the germline V gene, CDR1 is SGHDT and CDR2 is YYEEEE. Trimming removed 1 base from V and 7 bases from J, with 14 bases in between. The CDR3 nucleotides read TGTGCCAGCAGCTTGTTGTTCCAGGGGGGGACCCAGTACTTC. Translating gives CASSLLFQGGTQYF.

This chain links TRBV30 with TRBJ1-4; D gene unclear. CDR1 is GTSNPN, CDR2 SVGIG, per germline (reference sequence). V lost 8 bases to trimming and J lost 7 bases, with 17 bases between them. This CDR3 is 13 amino acids long. The CDR3 spells CAVLRGIGEKLFF. The CDR3 nucleotides are TGTGCCGTCCTTCGGGGTATCGGTGAAAAACTGTTTTTT.

The V gene is TRBV7-2, the J gene TRBJ1-6; perhaps TRBD1 as D (5 bases). The germline CDR1 and CDR2 sequences are SGHTA and FQGNSA. Trimming removed 5 bases from V and 14 bases from J, with 22 bases in between. The CDR3 length is 15 residues. Here the CDR3 DNA reads TGTGCCAGCAGCCCCGGCGGGGCCGGGGGAACCACCCTCCACTTT. It encodes CASSPGGAGGTTLHF.

This clonotype has just a few counts. V usage is TRBV20-1 and J usage is TRBJ1-5; 10 bases line up with TRBD1. The junction had 3 bases not matched to a gene; V was cut back by 1 base and J by 3 bases. Per the germline V gene, CDR1 is DFQATT and CDR2 is SNEGSKA (reference sequence). The CDR3 is 15 residues long. CDR3 residues: CSARAGTGVNQPQHF. CDR3 bases: TGCAGTGCTAGAGCCGGGACAGGGGTCAATCAGCCCCAGCATTTT.

This chain joins TRBV12-3 or TRBV12-4 and TRBJ2-1; TRBD1 matches 8 bases. CDR3 size: 13 residues. V dropped 8 bases and J dropped 10; count of bases not matched to a gene: 10. This CDR3 reads CASGWQGAAEQFF. Written as DNA, the CDR3 is TGTGCCAGCGGTTGGCAGGGGGCGGCAGAGCAGTTCTTC.

Details on this clonotype: A much larger clonotype is one base distant, so this may be a read error. The V call is TRBV20-1, the J call TRBJ2-5, with D unclear. Between the trimmed V and J ends, which lost 0 bases and 1 base, there was a span of 15 bases. The CDR3 is 16 amino acids. The V gene's germline CDR1 is DFQATT and CDR2 SNEGSKA (reference sequence). The CDR3 DNA follows: TGCAGTGCTAGAGAGTTCTATATGCCCCCCCAAGAGACCCAGTACTTC. The encoded protein is CSAREFYMPPQETQYF.

This clonotype showed up many times. The chain has TRBV28 and TRBJ2-1, with D possibly matching TRBD1 (6 bases). Germline V gives CDR1 MDHEN, CDR2 SYDVKM. V was trimmed by 6 bases and J by 9 bases, leaving 18 bases between them. This CDR3 has 14 residues. The CDR3 is CASSTFRDNAEQFF. The DNA of the CDR3 is TGTGCCAGCAGCACGTTTAGGGACAACGCTGAGCAGTTCTTC.

V gene TRBV6-1 combines with J gene TRBJ1-5, with D maybe TRBD1 (5 bases). This CDR3 has 16 amino acids. V lost 8 bases and J 3 bases, leaving 20 bases between the germline ends. CDR1 and CDR2 (germline): MNHNS, SASEGT. This CDR3 reads CASGPGTGGYNQPQHF. CDR3 DNA: TGTGCCAGCGGACCCGGGACGGGGGGGTACAATCAGCCCCAGCATTTT.

This clonotype was detected ten times or more. The chain employs TRBV12-3 or TRBV12-4 and TRBJ1-1; 8 nucleotides align to TRBD1. V gave up 5 bases and J gave up 4 bases; unmatched junction bases: 9. The CDR3 length is 15 residues. CDR3 sequence (DNA): TGTGCCAGCAGTCTAGAGGTGGGACAGGTCACTGAAGCTTTCTTT. Translating it yields CASSLEVGQVTEAFF.